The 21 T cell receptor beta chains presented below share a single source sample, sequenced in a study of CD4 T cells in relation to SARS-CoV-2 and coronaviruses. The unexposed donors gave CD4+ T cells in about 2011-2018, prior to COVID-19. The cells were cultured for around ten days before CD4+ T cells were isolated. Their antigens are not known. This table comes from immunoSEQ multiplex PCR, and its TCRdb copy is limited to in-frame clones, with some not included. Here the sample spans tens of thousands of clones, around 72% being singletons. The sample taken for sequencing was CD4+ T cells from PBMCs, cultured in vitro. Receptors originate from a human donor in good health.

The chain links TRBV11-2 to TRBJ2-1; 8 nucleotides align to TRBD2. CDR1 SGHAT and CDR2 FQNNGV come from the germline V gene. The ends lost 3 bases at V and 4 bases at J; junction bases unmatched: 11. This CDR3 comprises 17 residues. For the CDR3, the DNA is TGTGCCAGCAGCTTTAAAACTAGCGGAGCGTCTTACAATGAGCAGTTCTTC. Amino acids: CASSFKTSGASYNEQFF.

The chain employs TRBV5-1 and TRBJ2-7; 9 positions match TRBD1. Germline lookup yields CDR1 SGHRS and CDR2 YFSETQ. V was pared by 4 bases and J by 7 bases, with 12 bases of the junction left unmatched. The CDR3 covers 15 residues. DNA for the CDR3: TGCGCCAGCAGCCGAGGGACAGGGATGCTTAGGGAGCAGTACTTC. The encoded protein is CASSRGTGMLREQYF.

The CDR3 is CASGSTGSSYNEQFF. CDR3 nucleotides: TGCGCCAGCGGGTCGACAGGGTCGAGCTACAATGAGCAGTTCTTC. V is TRBV5-1 and J is TRBJ2-1, with 7 nucleotides matching TRBD1. CDR1 SGHRS and CDR2 YFSETQ come from the germline V gene. The CDR3 loop spans 15 amino acids. V shed 7 bases, J shed 3 bases, and the junction held 10 bases outside the gene matches.

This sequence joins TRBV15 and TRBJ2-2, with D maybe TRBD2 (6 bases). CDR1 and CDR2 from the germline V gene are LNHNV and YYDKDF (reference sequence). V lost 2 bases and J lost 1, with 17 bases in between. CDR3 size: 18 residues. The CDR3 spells CATSRIPVRGMNTGELFF. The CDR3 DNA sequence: TGTGCCACCAGCAGAATCCCTGTTCGGGGGATGAACACCGGGGAGCTGTTTTTT.

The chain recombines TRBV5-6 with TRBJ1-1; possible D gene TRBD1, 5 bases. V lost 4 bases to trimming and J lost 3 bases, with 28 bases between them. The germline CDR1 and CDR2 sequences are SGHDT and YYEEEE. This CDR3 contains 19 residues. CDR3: CASSTTAQRGTREYTEAFF. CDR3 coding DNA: TGTGCCAGCAGCACCACGGCACAGAGGGGAACACGGGAATACACTGAAGCTTTCTTT.

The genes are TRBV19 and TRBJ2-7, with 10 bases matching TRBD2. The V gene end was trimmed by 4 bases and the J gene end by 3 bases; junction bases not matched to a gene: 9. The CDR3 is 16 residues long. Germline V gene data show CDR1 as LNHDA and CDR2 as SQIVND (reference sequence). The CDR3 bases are TGTGCCAGTAGTACCTCCGGGACTAGCGCCATCTACGAGCAGTACTTC. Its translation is CASSTSGTSAIYEQYF.

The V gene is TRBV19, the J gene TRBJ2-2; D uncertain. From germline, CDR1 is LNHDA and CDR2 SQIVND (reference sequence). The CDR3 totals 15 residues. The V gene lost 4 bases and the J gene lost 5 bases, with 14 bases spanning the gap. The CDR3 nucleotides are TGTGCCAGTAGTAAAAAACAGACCGGGACCGGGGAGCTGTTTTTT. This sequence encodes CASSKKQTGTGELFF.

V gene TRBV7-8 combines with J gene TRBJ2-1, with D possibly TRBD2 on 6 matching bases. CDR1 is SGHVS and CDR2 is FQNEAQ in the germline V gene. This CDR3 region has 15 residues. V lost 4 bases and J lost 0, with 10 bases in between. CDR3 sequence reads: CASSWDWGSYNEQFF. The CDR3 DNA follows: TGTGCCAGCAGCTGGGACTGGGGCTCCTACAATGAGCAGTTCTTC.

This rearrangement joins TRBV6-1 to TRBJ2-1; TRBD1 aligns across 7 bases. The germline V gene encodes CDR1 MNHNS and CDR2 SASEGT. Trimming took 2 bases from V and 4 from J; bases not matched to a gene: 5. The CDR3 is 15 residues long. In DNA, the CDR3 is TGTGCCAGCAGTGAAAGGGGGCTTACTTACAATGAGCAGTTCTTC. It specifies CASSERGLTYNEQFF.

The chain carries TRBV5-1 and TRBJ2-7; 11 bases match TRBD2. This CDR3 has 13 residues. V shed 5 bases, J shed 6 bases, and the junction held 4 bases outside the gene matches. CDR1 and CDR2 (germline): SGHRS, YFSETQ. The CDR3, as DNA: TGCGCCAGCAGGATAGCGGGAGGGAGCGAGCAGTACTTC. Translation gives CASRIAGGSEQYF.

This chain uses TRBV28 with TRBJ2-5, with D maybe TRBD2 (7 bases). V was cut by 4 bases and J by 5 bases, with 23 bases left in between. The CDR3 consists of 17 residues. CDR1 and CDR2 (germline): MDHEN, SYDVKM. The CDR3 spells CASSSLRGLAVGETQYF. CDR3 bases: TGTGCCAGCAGTTCCCTCCGGGGGCTAGCGGTGGGGGAGACCCAGTACTTC.

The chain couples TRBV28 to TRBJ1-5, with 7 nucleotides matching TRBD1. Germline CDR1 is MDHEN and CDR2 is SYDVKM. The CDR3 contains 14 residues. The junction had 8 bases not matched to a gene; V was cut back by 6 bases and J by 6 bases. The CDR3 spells CASRPTGLGQPQHF. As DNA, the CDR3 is TGTGCCAGCAGACCGACAGGGTTGGGTCAGCCCCAGCATTTT.

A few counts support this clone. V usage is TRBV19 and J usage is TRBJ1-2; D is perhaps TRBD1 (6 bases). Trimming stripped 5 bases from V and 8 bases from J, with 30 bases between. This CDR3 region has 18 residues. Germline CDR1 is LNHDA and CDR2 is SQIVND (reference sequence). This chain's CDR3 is CASSPGGRRLGGSVGYTF. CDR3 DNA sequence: TGTGCCAGTAGTCCCGGGGGACGGAGGTTAGGGGGATCGGTGGGCTACACCTTC.

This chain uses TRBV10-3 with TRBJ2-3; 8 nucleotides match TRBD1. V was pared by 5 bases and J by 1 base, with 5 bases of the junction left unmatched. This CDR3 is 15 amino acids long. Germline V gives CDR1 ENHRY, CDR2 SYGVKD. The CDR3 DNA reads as TGTGCCATCAGTTTCAGGGGGCTAGGCACAGATACGCAGTATTTT. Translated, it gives CAISFRGLGTDTQYF.

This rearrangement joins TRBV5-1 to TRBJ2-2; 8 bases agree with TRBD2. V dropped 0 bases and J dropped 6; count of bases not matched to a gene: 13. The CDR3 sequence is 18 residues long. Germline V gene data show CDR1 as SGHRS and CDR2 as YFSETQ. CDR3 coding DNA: TGCGCCAGCAGCTTGGCCCTCATTGGGTCGGGAGGGGCCGGGGAGCTGTTTTTT. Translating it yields CASSLALIGSGGAGELFF.

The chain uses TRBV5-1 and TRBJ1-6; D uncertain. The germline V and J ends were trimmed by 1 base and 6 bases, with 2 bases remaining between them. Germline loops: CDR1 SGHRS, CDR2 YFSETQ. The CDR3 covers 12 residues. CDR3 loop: CASSLTNSPLHF. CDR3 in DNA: TGCGCCAGCAGCTTGACTAATTCACCCCTCCACTTT.

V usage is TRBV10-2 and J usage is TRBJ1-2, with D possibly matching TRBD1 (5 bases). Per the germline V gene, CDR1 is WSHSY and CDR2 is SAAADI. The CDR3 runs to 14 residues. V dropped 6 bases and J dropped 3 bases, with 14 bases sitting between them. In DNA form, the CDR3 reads TGCGCCAGCAGGGGGGGGACTCCTGACTATGGCTACACCTTC. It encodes CASRGGTPDYGYTF.

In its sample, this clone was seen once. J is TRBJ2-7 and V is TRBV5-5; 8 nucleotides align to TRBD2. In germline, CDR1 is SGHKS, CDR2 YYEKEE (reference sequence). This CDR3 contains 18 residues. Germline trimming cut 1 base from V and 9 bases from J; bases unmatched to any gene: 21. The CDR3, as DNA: TGTGCCAGCAGCTTGTCGGGGGTATGGGCAGCGGGAGTAATCGGGCAGTACTTC. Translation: CASSLSGVWAAGVIGQYF.

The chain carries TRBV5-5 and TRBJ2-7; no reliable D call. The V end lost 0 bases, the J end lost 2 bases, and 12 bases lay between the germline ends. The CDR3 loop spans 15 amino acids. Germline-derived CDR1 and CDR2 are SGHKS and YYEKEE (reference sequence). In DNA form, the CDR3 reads TGTGCCAGCAGCTTGGAGGCCGGAACGGCCTACGAGCAGTACTTC. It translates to CASSLEAGTAYEQYF.

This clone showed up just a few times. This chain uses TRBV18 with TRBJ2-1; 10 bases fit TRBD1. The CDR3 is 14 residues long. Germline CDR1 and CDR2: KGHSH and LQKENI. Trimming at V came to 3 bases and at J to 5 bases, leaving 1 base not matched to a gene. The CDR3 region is CASSPGQGNNEQFF. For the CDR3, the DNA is TGTGCCAGCTCACCGGGACAGGGGAACAATGAGCAGTTCTTC.

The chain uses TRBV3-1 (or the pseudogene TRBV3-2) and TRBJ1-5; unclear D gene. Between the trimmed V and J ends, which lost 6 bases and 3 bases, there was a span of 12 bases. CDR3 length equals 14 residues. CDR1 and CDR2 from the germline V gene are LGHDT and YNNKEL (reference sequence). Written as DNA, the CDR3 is TGTGCCAGCAGTCTACAACGAGACAATCAGCCCCAGCATTTT. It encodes CASSLQRDNQPQHF.